This entry lists 29 T cell receptor beta chains sequenced from one sample in a study of T cell changes during pregnancy in multiple sclerosis. Assay used: immunoSEQ multiplex PCR; TCRdb lists only in-frame clones, some missing. The repertoire holds about 51,000 clones, with 85% to 95% as singletons. The sequenced sample was CD4+ T cells from peripheral blood mononuclear cells, obtained in the third trimester of pregnancy. The receptors here all came from a female donor with multiple sclerosis, enrolled in a pregnancy study.

This rearrangement joins TRBV29-1 to TRBJ2-5; D perhaps matches TRBD1 (6 bases). Germline-derived CDR1 and CDR2 are SQVTM and ANQGSEA. Trimming removed 0 bases from V and 5 bases from J, with 13 bases in between. The CDR3 is 14 residues long. The CDR3 DNA reads TGCAGCGTTGAAGAGGCAGGGGCGTTGGAGACCCAGTACTTC. Translated: CSVEEAGALETQYF.

As regards this clone: Other DNA sequences in the same sample also yield this CDR3. The chain links TRBV14 to TRBJ2-7, with D perhaps TRBD2 (5 bases). From germline, CDR1 is SGHDN and CDR2 FVKESK. V lost 4 bases to trimming and J lost 2 bases, with 12 bases between them. CDR3 length: 14 amino acids. The CDR3 DNA sequence: TGTGCCAGCAGCCGAGGCGGGCTGACCTACGAGCAGTACTTC. This gives the protein CASSRGGLTYEQYF.

The chain uses TRBV27 and TRBJ2-7, with 12 nucleotides matching TRBD2. Germline loops: CDR1 MNHEY, CDR2 SMNVEV (reference sequence). J was trimmed by 3 bases and V by 6 bases; bases with no gene match: 12. CDR3 length: 17 amino acids. CDR3 nucleotide sequence: TGTGCCAGCAGCCAAATTCCCTCTAGCGGGAGGGGCTACGAGCAGTACTTC. It is translated as CASSQIPSSGRGYEQYF.

The CDR3 sequence is CASSLSGEQYF. The CDR3, as DNA: TGTGCCAGCAGTTTATCGGGCGAGCAGTACTTC. The V gene is TRBV28, the J gene TRBJ2-7; D remains unclear. The V end was cut by 1 base, the J end by 6 bases, with 4 bases between. From germline, CDR1 is MDHEN and CDR2 SYDVKM. This CDR3 is built from 11 residues.

The CDR3 protein is CASSLYRTTGNTIYF. Written as DNA, the CDR3 is TGTGCCAGCAGCTTATACAGGACGACGGGAAACACCATATATTTT. The V call is TRBV7-9, the J call TRBJ1-3; the D gene is possibly TRBD1 (5 bases). The length of the CDR3 is 15 residues. Trimming removed 2 bases from V and 4 bases from J, with 12 bases in between. Germline loops: CDR1 SEHNR, CDR2 FQNEAQ (reference sequence).

The rearrangement joins TRBV6-1 to TRBJ1-2, with TRBD1 as a possible D gene (5 bases). V was trimmed by 1 base and J by 8 bases, leaving 5 bases between them. The CDR3 runs to 11 residues. CDR1 and CDR2 (germline): MNHNS, SASEGT. This CDR3 is CASSEGGGYTF. For the CDR3, the DNA is TGTGCCAGCAGTGAAGGGGGCGGCTACACCTTC.

V is TRBV5-1 and J is TRBJ2-1, with D uncertain. Looked up from germline, CDR1 is SGHRS and CDR2 is YFSETQ. The V end lost 0 bases, the J end lost 4 bases, and 8 bases lay between the germline ends. The CDR3 consists of 14 residues. The CDR3 is CASSLELTYNEQFF. In nucleotides, the CDR3 is TGCGCCAGCAGCTTGGAGCTTACGTACAATGAGCAGTTCTTC.

This chain links TRBV18 with TRBJ2-7; 9 nucleotides agree with TRBD1. This CDR3 comprises 13 residues. Germline CDR1 KGHSH, CDR2 LQKENI. Losses at the gene ends were 8 bases for V and 6 bases for J; bases not matched to a gene: 8. The CDR3 region has the DNA TGTGCCAGCCTACGGACAGGGGAAATCGAGCAGTACTTC. Its translation is CASLRTGEIEQYF.

The chain uses TRBV13 and TRBJ2-5, with 8 nucleotides matching TRBD2. Trimming removed 5 bases from V and 5 bases from J; junction bases left unmatched: 7. This CDR3 is 14 amino acids long. Germline CDR1 reads PRHDT; CDR2 reads FYEKMQ (reference sequence). The CDR3 region has the DNA TGTGCCAGCAGCCGTAAGACTAGCGCCGAGACCCAGTACTTC. It specifies CASSRKTSAETQYF.

This clone is a singleton in its sample. The chain links TRBV10-3 to TRBJ2-1; TRBD2 aligns across 12 bases. Germline CDR1 is ENHRY and CDR2 is SYGVKD. J was trimmed by 7 bases and V by 6 bases; bases with no gene match: 10. CDR3 length: 16 amino acids. CDR3 sequence reads: CAIRGGLAGPQNEQFF. The CDR3 bases are TGTGCCATCAGAGGCGGACTAGCGGGACCTCAGAATGAGCAGTTCTTC.

This clone has only a few counts. This rearrangement joins TRBV19 to TRBJ1-2; a possible D gene is TRBD1 (5 bases). This CDR3 is built from 15 residues. The V and J ends lost 7 bases and 7 bases respectively, with 22 bases between them. CDR1 is LNHDA and CDR2 is SQIVND in the germline V gene (reference sequence). Here the CDR3 DNA reads TGTGCCAGTACTACCCCCGGGAGAGGGGTCGGTGGCTACACCTTC. Its translation: CASTTPGRGVGGYTF.

This chain joins TRBV29-1 and TRBJ2-1, with no clear D. Per germline, CDR1 SQVTM and CDR2 ANQGSEA. The CDR3 spans 13 residues. V was cut by 6 bases and J by 6 bases, with 15 bases left in between. For the CDR3, the DNA is TGCAGCGTGGGTGGAGTAGGTGGCAATGAGCAGTTCTTC. Residues: CSVGGVGGNEQFF.

In nucleotides, the CDR3 is TGTGCCAGTAGTATCTTTCCCAATCAGCCCCAGCATTTT. It is translated as CASSIFPNQPQHF. This chain connects TRBV19 to TRBJ1-5; unclear D gene. CDR1 and CDR2 from the germline V gene are LNHDA and SQIVND (reference sequence). Trimming stripped 3 bases from V and 3 bases from J, with 6 bases between. The CDR3 has 13 amino acids.

This clone occurred once. The V call is TRBV25-1, the J call TRBJ1-1; D unclear. This CDR3 region has 15 residues. V lost 0 bases to trimming and J lost 7 bases, with 15 bases between them. Germline V gene sequence: CDR1 MGHDK, CDR2 SYGVNS. The CDR3 DNA sequence: TGTGCCAGCAGTGAATACGAGGCGCCCGTAGATGAAGCTTTCTTT. Translated: CASSEYEAPVDEAFF.

The chain recombines TRBV30 with TRBJ2-5, with TRBD2 identical over 9 bases. The assigned J gene may be wrong: the sequence end matches TRBJ2-7 better. The CDR3 runs to 14 residues. Germline V CDR1 and CDR2: GTSNPN, SVGIG (reference sequence). The CDR3 protein is CAWRVAGGPHEQYF. The CDR3 nucleotides are TGTGCCTGGAGGGTTGCGGGAGGGCCACACGAGCAGTACTTC.

The J gene is TRBJ1-6, the V gene TRBV5-1, with 7 bases lining up with TRBD1. CDR1 is SGHRS and CDR2 is YFSETQ in the germline V gene. V lost 0 bases and J lost 7; bases outside the gene matches: 7. This CDR3 contains 16 residues. The DNA of the CDR3 is TGCGCCAGCAGCTTGGCTGCGGGACAGTTAAATTCACCCCTCCACTTT. The encoded protein is CASSLAAGQLNSPLHF.

The CDR3 loop reads CASSSTVSYEQYF. The CDR3 coding sequence is TGTGCCAGCAGTTCCACAGTGTCCTACGAGCAGTACTTC. V gene TRBV6-5 combines with J gene TRBJ2-7, with D uncertain. Trimming took off 4 bases at V and 1 base at J, with 8 bases between the two ends. This CDR3 contains 13 residues. CDR1 and CDR2 (germline): MNHEY, SVGAGI.

The chain links TRBV6-5 to TRBJ2-7; no reliable D call. Germline CDR1 and CDR2: MNHEY and SVGAGI. This CDR3 region has 11 residues. V dropped 5 bases and J dropped 1 base, with 3 bases sitting between them. The CDR3 loop reads CASSHSYEQYF. The CDR3 DNA sequence: TGTGCCAGCAGTCATTCCTACGAGCAGTACTTC.

CDR3 sequence: CASSHKTSPAGTQYF. The CDR3 DNA is TGTGCCAGCTCACACAAGACAAGCCCCGCGGGGACCCAGTACTTC. The chain has TRBV18 and TRBJ2-5; D perhaps matches TRBD2 (5 bases). Between the trimmed V and J ends, which lost 4 bases and 7 bases, there was a span of 19 bases. This CDR3 region has 15 residues. CDR1 and CDR2 (germline): KGHSH, LQKENI.

This sequence joins TRBV29-1 and TRBJ1-1; weak D call: TRBD1 (6 bases). CDR3 size: 12 residues. Germline-derived CDR1 and CDR2 are SQVTM and ANQGSEA. V was clipped by 5 bases and J by 8 bases, with 15 bases between them. The CDR3 is CSVLGAALEAFF. The CDR3 DNA reads as TGCAGCGTTCTGGGGGCAGCCCTAGAAGCTTTCTTT. The entire variable domain, with the rest obtained from reference TRBV29-1 and TRBJ1-1, is as follows: SAVISQKPSRDICQRGTSLTIQCQVDSQVTMMFWYRQQPGQSLTLIATANQGSEATYESGFVIDKFPISRPNLTFSTLTVSNMSPEDSSIYLCSVLGAALEAFFGQGTRLTVV.

This chain links TRBV19 with TRBJ2-1; 12 bases are shared with TRBD1. Trimming at V came to 6 bases and at J to 7 bases, leaving 4 bases not matched to a gene. This CDR3 comprises 14 residues. CDR1 and CDR2 (germline): LNHDA, SQIVND (reference sequence). The CDR3 DNA follows: TGTGCCAGTAGACCGGGACAGGGGGCGAATGAGCAGTTCTTC. As protein: CASRPGQGANEQFF. Variable domain in full (rest from reference TRBV19 and TRBJ2-1): DGGITQSPKYLFRKEGQNVTLSCEQNLNHDAMYWYRQDPGQGLRLIYYSQIVNDFQKGDIAEGYSVSREKKESFPLTVTSAQKNPTAFYLCASRPGQGANEQFFGPGTRLTVL.

The gene calls are TRBV5-1 and TRBJ2-7; D unresolved. The CDR3 totals 15 residues. The germline CDR1 and CDR2 sequences are SGHRS and YFSETQ. The V gene lost 0 bases and the J gene lost 3 bases, with 13 bases spanning the gap. CDR3 in amino acids: CASSLAVAVSYEQYF. Written as DNA, the CDR3 is TGCGCCAGCAGCTTGGCGGTAGCAGTAAGCTACGAGCAGTACTTC.

V and J are TRBV29-1 and TRBJ2-3, with 12 bases identical to TRBD2. V trimming: 6 bases; J trimming: 0 bases; junction bases outside the gene matches: 1. The CDR3 covers 14 residues. Germline V gene sequence: CDR1 SQVTM, CDR2 ANQGSEA. The CDR3 is CSVGTSGSTDTQYF. The CDR3 nucleotides read TGCAGCGTAGGGACTAGCGGGAGCACAGATACGCAGTATTTT.

The chain employs TRBV23-1 and TRBJ1-4; D gene unclear. TRBV23-1 is recorded as an ORF, its role being uncertain. This CDR3 comprises 15 residues. Trimming pared 3 bases from V and 7 bases from J, leaving 15 bases between. Written as DNA, the CDR3 is TGCGCCAGCAGTCACCCGGAGCAGATCCTTGAAAAACTGTTTTTT. This translates into CASSHPEQILEKLFF.

The genes are TRBV29-1 and TRBJ1-1; D is perhaps TRBD1 (5 bases). CDR3 length: 13 amino acids. Trimming took 6 bases from V and 2 from J, leaving 13 bases between them. Germline CDR1 is SQVTM and CDR2 is ANQGSEA. As DNA, the CDR3 is TGCAGCGTAACCTACGGGGGTAACACTGAAGCTTTCTTT. Translation: CSVTYGGNTEAFF. Using reference TRBV29-1 and TRBJ1-1 for the parts outside the CDR3, the full variable domain is SAVISQKPSRDICQRGTSLTIQCQVDSQVTMMFWYRQQPGQSLTLIATANQGSEATYESGFVIDKFPISRPNLTFSTLTVSNMSPEDSSIYLCSVTYGGNTEAFFGQGTRLTVV.

The chain is built from TRBV15 and TRBJ2-7, with 10 bases identical to TRBD1. Trimming took 4 bases from V and 5 from J; bases not matched to a gene: 11. CDR3 length: 16 residues. The germline V gene has CDR1 LNHNV and CDR2 YYDKDF (reference sequence). CDR3 region: CATSKGAGTGADEQYF. The DNA for the CDR3 is TGTGCCACCAGCAAAGGGGCCGGGACAGGGGCTGACGAGCAGTACTTC.

The gene calls are TRBV5-4 and TRBJ2-3; 13 nucleotides agree with TRBD2. Germline V gene lookup returns CDR1 SGHNT and CDR2 YYREEE (reference sequence). Trimming took 4 bases from V and 5 from J; bases not matched to a gene: 10. CDR3 length: 17 amino acids. The CDR3 DNA sequence: TGTGCCAGCAGCCCCTACGGACTAGCGGGAGTGATAGATACGCAGTATTTT. Translated, it gives CASSPYGLAGVIDTQYF.

There are a few counts of this clone. This chain joins TRBV28 and TRBJ2-3; the match to TRBD2 covers 11 bases. V trimming: 4 bases; J trimming: 4 bases; junction bases outside the gene matches: 25. Germline-derived CDR1 and CDR2 are MDHEN and SYDVKM. The CDR3 has 22 residues. The CDR3 DNA is TGTGCCAGCAGTTCACCGACCACAGACTATGGGGCTAGCGGGAGGAACCCAGATACGCAGTATTTT. Protein: CASSSPTTDYGASGRNPDTQYF.

This chain connects TRBV27 to TRBJ2-3, with 12 positions matching TRBD2. The CDR3 covers 17 residues. The trim removed 2 bases at V and 4 bases at J, leaving 7 bases unmatched. CDR1 is MNHEY, CDR2 SMNVEV, per germline (reference sequence). CDR3 protein: CASSLIVTSGSSDTQYF. In DNA, the CDR3 is TGTGCCAGCAGTTTAATTGTGACTAGCGGGAGTTCAGATACGCAGTATTTT.